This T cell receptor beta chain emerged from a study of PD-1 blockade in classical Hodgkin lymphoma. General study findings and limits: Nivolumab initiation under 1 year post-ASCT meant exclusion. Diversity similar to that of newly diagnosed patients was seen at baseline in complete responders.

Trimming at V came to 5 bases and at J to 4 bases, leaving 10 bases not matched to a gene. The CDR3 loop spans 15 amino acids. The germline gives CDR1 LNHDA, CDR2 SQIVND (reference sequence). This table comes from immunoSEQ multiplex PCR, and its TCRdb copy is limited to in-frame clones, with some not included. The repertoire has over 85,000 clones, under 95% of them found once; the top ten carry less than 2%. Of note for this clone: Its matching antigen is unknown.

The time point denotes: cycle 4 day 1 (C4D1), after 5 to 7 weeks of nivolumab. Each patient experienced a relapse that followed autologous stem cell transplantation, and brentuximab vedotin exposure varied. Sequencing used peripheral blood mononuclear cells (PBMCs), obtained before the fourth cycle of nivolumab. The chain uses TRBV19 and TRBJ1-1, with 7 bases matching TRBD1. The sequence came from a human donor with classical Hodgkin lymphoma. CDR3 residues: CASSPSGGVGTEAFF. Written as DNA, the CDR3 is TGTGCCAGTAGTCCCTCAGGGGGTGTGGGCACTGAAGCTTTCTTT.